The rows below give T cell receptor beta chains drawn from one sample of a study of blood T cell repertoires in COVID-19. This table comes from immunoSEQ multiplex PCR, and its TCRdb copy is limited to in-frame clones, with some not included. There are more than 150,000 clones in the sample; more than 80% occur only once, and around 10% lies in the top ten. The sequenced material came from peripheral blood. Every receptor here comes from a woman older than 75 with COVID-19, enrolled during active disease. The CDR3 runs from the conserved cysteine through the conserved F or W. The order of the fields is D gene, V gene, clone size, J gene, CDR3 DNA, CDR3 protein. The D gene is left open where the match is weak. Clone size, where shown, is once, few, many, or a class for clones that have expanded.

>NA|TRBV5-1|NA|TRBJ1-1
TGCGCCAGCAGCTCCCTTTCTTCTAGCACTGAAGCTTTCTTT
CASSSLSSSTEAFF
>TRBD2|TRBV13|NA|TRBJ2-1
TGTGCCAGCAGCCCCAGACTAGCGGGGGCCTCCTACAATGAGCAGTTCTTC
CASSPRLAGASYNEQFF
>TRBD2|TRBV7-2|NA|TRBJ2-1
TGTGCCAGCCAACTAGCGGGAGGGAACAATGAGCAGTTCTTC
CASQLAGGNNEQFF
>TRBD1|TRBV19|few|TRBJ2-3
TGTGCCAGTAGTATACGAGACAGGGGGGATACGCAGTATTTT
CASSIRDRGDTQYF
>NA|TRBV7-9|NA|TRBJ1-3
TGTGCCAGCAGCTCACCTCGGGTTACTGGAAACACCATATATTTT
CASSSPRVTGNTIYF
>TRBD1|TRBV18|NA|TRBJ1-5
TGTGCCAGCTCACCAGCGACAGGGGGTACCAATCAGCCCCAGCATTTT
CASSPATGGTNQPQHF
>TRBD2|TRBV27|NA|TRBJ2-1
TGTGCCAGCAGTAGGGGACTAGCGGGAAATGAGCAGTTCTTC
CASSRGLAGNEQFF
>NA|TRBV7-2|NA|TRBJ1-3
TGTGCCAGCAGCTTCTCGAGGGATTCGGGAAACACCATATATTTT
CASSFSRDSGNTIYF
>TRBD1|TRBV9|NA|TRBJ1-5
TGTGCCAGCAGCTACGGACAGGGTAGCAATCAGCCCCAGCATTTT
CASSYGQGSNQPQHF
>NA|TRBV19|once|TRBJ2-6
TGTGCCAGTAGTCGCGCAGGGCGCTCTGGGGCCAACGTCCTGACTTTC
CASSRAGRSGANVLTF
>NA|TRBV12-3/TRBV12-4|once|TRBJ1-1
TGTGCCAGCAGTTTTGAGCACACTGAAGCTTTCTTT
CASSFEHTEAFF
>NA|TRBV11-2|NA|TRBJ1-6
TGTGCCAGCAGCTTTATGGGGCCATCCTCACCCCTCCACTTT
CASSFMGPSSPLHF
>NA|TRBV20-1|NA|TRBJ1-2
TGCAGTGCAGGAGGGGTTTATGGCTACACCTTC
CSAGGVYGYTF
>TRBD2|TRBV4-1|NA|TRBJ2-5
TGCGCCAGCAGCCAAGAAGCGAGCGGGAGGGGGACCCAGTACTTC
CASSQEASGRGTQYF
>NA|TRBV21-1|NA|TRBJ2-1
TGTGCCAGCAGCAAGACTAGCGGAGGGAGTTGCAATGAGCAGTTCTTC
CASSKTSGGSCNEQFF
>TRBD1|TRBV13|NA|TRBJ1-6
TGTGCCAGCAGCTCGGACAGGGGGGATTCACCCCTCCACTTT
CASSSDRGDSPLHF
>TRBD1|TRBV5-5|NA|TRBJ1-4
TGTGCCAGCAGCTTGGGGACAGGGGGCGATGAAAAACTGTTTTTT
CASSLGTGGDEKLFF
>NA|TRBV7-7|NA|TRBJ2-5
TGTGCCAGCAGCTTACGGCAGGGCTCCCAAGAGACCCAGTACTTC
CASSLRQGSQETQYF
>NA|TRBV7-2|NA|TRBJ2-2
TGTGCCAGCAGCTTCAGCGTCGGGGAGCTGTTTTTT
CASSFSVGELFF
>NA|TRBV11-3|NA|TRBJ2-2
TGTGCCAGCAGCCGGGGAGGCGAGATCACCGGGGAGCTGTTTTTT
CASSRGGEITGELFF
>TRBD2|TRBV5-1|once|TRBJ2-7
TGCGCCAGCAGCTTGGAAGCCGGGAGGGCCTACGAGCAGTACTTC
CASSLEAGRAYEQYF
>NA|TRBV18|NA|TRBJ1-5
TGTGCCAGCTCACCTCTCCAGGGGAACAATCAGCCCCAGCATTTT
CASSPLQGNNQPQHF
>NA|TRBV9|NA|TRBJ2-5
TGTGCCAGCAGCGTATCAGGGCAAGAACCCCAGTACTTC
CASSVSGQEPQYF
>NA|TRBV5-1|NA|TRBJ2-3
TGCGCCAGCAGCTTGGAGTGGGGGCAGGTCTCCCCCACAGATACGCAGTATTTT
CASSLEWGQVSPTDTQYF
>NA|TRBV9|few|TRBJ2-1
TGTGCCAGCAGCGTAGGCGGACACACCCCAGGGAATGAGCAGTTCTTC
CASSVGGHTPGNEQFF
>TRBD1|TRBV5-4|NA|TRBJ2-1
TGTGCCAGCAGCCACCGGACAGGGAAGAATGAGCAGTTCTTC
CASSHRTGKNEQFF
>NA|TRBV6-6|NA|TRBJ2-7
TGTGCCAGCAGTTACTCGAGTGGCACAGGGTACGAGCAGTACTTC
CASSYSSGTGYEQYF
>NA|TRBV5-4|NA|TRBJ1-6
TGTGCCAGCAGCTATACAGTGAGCTCCTATAATTCACCCCTCCACTTT
CASSYTVSSYNSPLHF
>NA|TRBV4-2|NA|TRBJ2-2
TGTGCCAGCAGCCCCGGGGCCGGGGAGCTGTTTTTT
CASSPGAGELFF
>TRBD2|TRBV5-1|NA|TRBJ2-2
TGCGCCAGCAGCCCAGCCGGGGAGGGACCCACCGGGGAGCTGTTTTTT
CASSPAGEGPTGELFF
>NA|TRBV4-3|NA|TRBJ2-1
TGCGCCAGCAGCCCGGGGGTAGCTTACAATGAGCAGTTCTTC
CASSPGVAYNEQFF
>TRBD2|TRBV28|NA|TRBJ2-1
TGTGCCAGCAGTCGCTCCGGGACTAGTCTATTTGAGCAGTTCTTC
CASSRSGTSLFEQFF
>NA|TRBV11-2|once|TRBJ1-2
TGTGCCAGCAGCCCCAGCAGGGGTAACTATGGCTACACCTTC
CASSPSRGNYGYTF
>TRBD2|TRBV4-2|NA|TRBJ2-1
TGTGCCAGCAGCCAAGAAATAGCGGGGGGCAATGAGCAGTTCTTC
CASSQEIAGGNEQFF
>NA|TRBV19|once|TRBJ1-4
TGTGCCAGTACCACCCGGGGGACTAATGAAAAACTGTTTTTT
CASTTRGTNEKLFF
>NA|TRBV12-5|NA|TRBJ2-1
TGTGCTAGTGGTTTCGGGTGGGATGAGCAGTTCTTC
CASGFGWDEQFF
>TRBD2|TRBV28|NA|TRBJ2-7
TGTGCCAGCAGTTTAAGTGGACTAGCGGGAGGCTACGAGCAGTACTTC
CASSLSGLAGGYEQYF
>NA|TRBV27|few|TRBJ2-7
TGTGCCAGCAACCGGGGAGATCGGCCCTACGAGCAGTACTTC
CASNRGDRPYEQYF
>NA|TRBV21-1|NA|TRBJ1-1
TGTGCCAGCAGCTTGCGACAGGGAAGGCGATCTGAAGCTTTCTTT
CASSLRQGRRSEAFF
>NA|TRBV19|NA|TRBJ1-2
TGTGCCAGTACCCCGGCCCGGGGGAACTATGGCTACACCTTC
CASTPARGNYGYTF
>TRBD2|TRBV6-2/TRBV6-3|NA|TRBJ2-1
TGTGCCAGCAGTTACCAGCGGGGGAGCTCCTACAATGAGCAGTTCTTC
CASSYQRGSSYNEQFF
>NA|TRBV6-5|once|TRBJ2-7
TGTGCCAGCAGCTACGCCCTCGGGGGAAACTCCTACGAGCAGTACTTC
CASSYALGGNSYEQYF
>NA|TRBV19|NA|TRBJ1-5
TGTGCCAGTAGTATAGAGTTGGCAGGGTGGCAGCCCCAGCATTTT
CASSIELAGWQPQHF
>TRBD2|TRBV19|NA|TRBJ2-7
TGTGCCAGTAGTGTGAGCGGGAGGAGATACGAGCAGTACTTC
CASSVSGRRYEQYF
>TRBD1|TRBV7-2|NA|TRBJ1-1
TGTGCCAGCAGCCCGGCGACAGGGGCGGACACTGAAGCTTTCTTT
CASSPATGADTEAFF